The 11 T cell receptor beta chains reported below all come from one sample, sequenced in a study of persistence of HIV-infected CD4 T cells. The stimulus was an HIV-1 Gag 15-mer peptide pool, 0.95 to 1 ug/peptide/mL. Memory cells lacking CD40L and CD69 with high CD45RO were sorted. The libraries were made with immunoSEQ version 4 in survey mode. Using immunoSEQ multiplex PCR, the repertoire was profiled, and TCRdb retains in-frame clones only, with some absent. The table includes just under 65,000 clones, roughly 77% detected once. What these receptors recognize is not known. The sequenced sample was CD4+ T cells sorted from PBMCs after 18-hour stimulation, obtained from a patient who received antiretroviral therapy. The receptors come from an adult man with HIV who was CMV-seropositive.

DNA of the CDR3: TGTGCCAGCAGCTTAGGGCCAGCCTCCCTCCACTTT. This codes for CASSLGPASLHF. V is TRBV7-9 and J is TRBJ1-6; D gene unclear. The germline CDR1 and CDR2 sequences are SEHNR and FQNEAQ (reference sequence). V shed 1 base and J shed 14 bases, with 9 bases lying between them. CDR3 size: 12 residues.

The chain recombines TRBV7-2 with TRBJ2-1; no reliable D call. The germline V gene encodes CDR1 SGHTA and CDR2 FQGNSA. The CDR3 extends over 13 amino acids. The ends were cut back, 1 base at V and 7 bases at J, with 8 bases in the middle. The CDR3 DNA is TGTGCCAGCAGCTTAGAATACGCGAATGAGCAGTTCTTC. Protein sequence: CASSLEYANEQFF.

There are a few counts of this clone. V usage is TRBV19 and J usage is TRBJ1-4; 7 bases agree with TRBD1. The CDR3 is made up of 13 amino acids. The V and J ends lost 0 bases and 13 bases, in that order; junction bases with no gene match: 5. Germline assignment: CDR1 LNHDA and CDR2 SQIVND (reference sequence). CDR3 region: CASSIDLRGGLFF. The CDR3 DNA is TGTGCCAGTAGTATAGACCTCAGGGGGGGACTGTTTTTT.

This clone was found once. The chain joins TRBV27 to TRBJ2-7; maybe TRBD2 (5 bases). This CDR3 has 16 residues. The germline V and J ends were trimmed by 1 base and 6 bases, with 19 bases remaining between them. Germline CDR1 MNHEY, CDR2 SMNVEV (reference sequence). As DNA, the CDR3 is TGTGCCAGCAGTTTATTCCCCGGACGGGGTGGGCGCGAGCAGTACTTC. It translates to CASSLFPGRGGREQYF.

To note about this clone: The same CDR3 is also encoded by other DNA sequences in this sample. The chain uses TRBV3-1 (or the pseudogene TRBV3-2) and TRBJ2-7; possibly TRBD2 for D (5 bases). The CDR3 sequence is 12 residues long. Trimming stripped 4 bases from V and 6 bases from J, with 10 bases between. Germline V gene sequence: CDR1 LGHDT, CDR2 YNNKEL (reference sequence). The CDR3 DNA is TGTGCCAGCAGCCGACGGGGAGCCGAGCAGTACTTC. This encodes CASSRRGAEQYF.

The CDR3 nucleotides are TGTGCCAGCAGCCAAGAGGGTAGGGTCGGCGGCTACACCTTC. Translated: CASSQEGRVGGYTF. This chain connects TRBV3-1 (or the pseudogene TRBV3-2) to TRBJ1-2, with D hard to call. Trimming removed 0 bases at V and 8 bases at J, with 13 bases between. The length of the CDR3 is 14 residues. The germline gives CDR1 LGHDT, CDR2 YNNKEL (reference sequence).

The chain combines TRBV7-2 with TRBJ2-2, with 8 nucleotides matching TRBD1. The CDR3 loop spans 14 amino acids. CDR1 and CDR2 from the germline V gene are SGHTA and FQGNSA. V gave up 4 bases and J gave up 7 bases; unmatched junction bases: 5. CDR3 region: CASSSDRVGGELFF. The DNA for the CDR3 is TGTGCCAGCAGCTCGGACAGGGTGGGCGGGGAGCTGTTTTTT.

CDR3 nucleotides: TGTGCCAGCAGCTTGGAGAGGGACACCGGGGAGCTGTTTTTT. It codes for CASSLERDTGELFF. This rearrangement joins TRBV5-4 to TRBJ2-2; D may be TRBD2 (5 bases). Trimming removed 0 bases at V and 3 bases at J, with 6 bases between. From germline, CDR1 is SGHNT and CDR2 YYREEE (reference sequence). The CDR3 extends over 14 amino acids.

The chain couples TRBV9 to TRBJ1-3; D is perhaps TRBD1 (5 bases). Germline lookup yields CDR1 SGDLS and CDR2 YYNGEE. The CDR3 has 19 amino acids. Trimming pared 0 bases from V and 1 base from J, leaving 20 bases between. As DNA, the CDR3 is TGTGCCAGCAGCGTAGGGGGGTCTTTGGCCGCACTGTCTGGAAACACCATATATTTT. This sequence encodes CASSVGGSLAALSGNTIYF.

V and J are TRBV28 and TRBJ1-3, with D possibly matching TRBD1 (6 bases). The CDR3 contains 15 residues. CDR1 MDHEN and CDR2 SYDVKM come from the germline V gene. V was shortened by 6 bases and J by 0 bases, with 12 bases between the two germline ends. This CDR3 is CASSPLDSSGNTIYF. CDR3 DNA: TGTGCCAGCAGCCCTCTGGACAGCTCTGGAAACACCATATATTTT. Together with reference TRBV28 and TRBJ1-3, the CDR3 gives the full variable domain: DVKVTQSSRYLVKRTGEKVFLECVQDMDHENMFWYRQDPGLGLRLIYFSYDVKMKEKGDIPEGYSVSREKKERFSLILESASTNQTSMYLCASSPLDSSGNTIYFGEGSWLTVV.

CDR3 sequence reads: CSARAMDGYTF. The CDR3 DNA reads TGCAGTGCTAGAGCCATGGATGGCTACACCTTC. The rearrangement uses TRBV20-1 and TRBJ1-2; D remains unclear. Trimming left V 1 base short and J 6 bases short, with 6 bases between. The CDR3 covers 11 residues. CDR1 and CDR2 from the germline V gene are DFQATT and SNEGSKA (reference sequence).